One TCR beta chain is described in this entry. As yet, its antigen is unknown. These data belong to a study of cytomegalovirus exposure and HLA in healthy donors. Study information: Caucasian-associated ancestry cluster membership applied to less than 85% of a few hundred genotyped donors.

Overall study findings and caveats: Later analysis indicated greater clonal expansion among HLA-associated TCR beta chains than among equally common other chains.

This CDR3 is built from 13 residues. Germline assignment: CDR1 SNHLY and CDR2 FYNNEI. Trimming removed 6 bases from V and 5 bases from J, with 13 bases in between. This PCR relied on a set of 60 Vbeta primers and 13 Jbeta primers. Original analysis: A later analysis counted 65 million to 90 million unique TCR beta chains, around 10 million shared. Method: immunoSEQ multiplex PCR; TCRdb's copy keeps in-frame clones and lacks some. V and J calls plus clone size are reproduced from that table; the DNA served to infer D and trimming. Of about 160,000 clones in the sample, around 74% are singletons; the top ten hold under 2.5%.

This TCR was recovered from a female donor in good health and CMV-seronegative. The sample was PBMCs. V and J are TRBV2 and TRBJ1-2, with D perhaps TRBD1 (5 bases). CDR3 region: CASSLGQPYGYTF. In DNA, the CDR3 is TGTGCCAGCAGCCTAGGACAACCATATGGCTACACCTTC.